Below, one TCR beta chain is given with its context. Its matching antigen is unknown. These data originate in a study of T cells after yellow fever vaccination. Overall study results and limits: The appearance of a small share of clonotypes in both CD4 and CD8 compartments was observed. A weaker secondary response peaked on day 5, the primary on day 15. Once the booster was given, most primary-vaccination clones reappeared, at approximately 97% for CD4 and around 90% for CD8.

CDR3 size: 13 residues. Germline values: CDR1 ENHRY, CDR2 SYGVKD. The V end lost 9 bases, the J end lost 4 bases, and 15 bases lay between the germline ends. From the 5' RACE reads, TCRdb called clonotypes with MiXCR, one entry per CDR3 protein. The table has about 340,000 distinct CDR3 sequences, 3% to 4.5% seen once. Sequences were derived from PBMCs, sampled 5 days after the yellow fever booster vaccination. The origin of this receptor is a man younger than 35 who received the YFV17D yellow fever vaccine. The chain uses TRBV10-3 and TRBJ1-2, with TRBD1 as a possible D gene (5 bases). CDR3 residues: CAMGQGNFYGYTF. The CDR3 DNA reads TGTGCCATGGGGCAGGGCAATTTCTATGGCTACACCTTC.